These 25 T cell receptor beta chains came from one sample sequenced in a study of blood T cell repertoires in COVID-19. Clones were read by immunoSEQ multiplex PCR, and TCRdb kept only the in-frame ones, dropping some. Of about 160,000 clones detected, approximately 82% appear once; the ten largest clones hold 20% to 25%. The specimen sequenced was peripheral blood. The receptors were sampled from a woman at least 80 years old with acute or convalescent COVID-19.

The rearrangement joins TRBV4-3 to TRBJ1-2; tentative D call: TRBD1 (6 bases). The CDR3 extends over 14 amino acids. CDR1 is LGHNA, CDR2 YSLEER, per germline. V was clipped by 4 bases and J by 2 bases, with 11 bases between them. The CDR3 DNA reads as TGCGCCAGCAGCCCTAACAGGGAAAACTATGGCTACACCTTC. This sequence encodes CASSPNRENYGYTF.

The chain is built from TRBV7-9 and TRBJ1-3, with D uncertain. The germline V gene has CDR1 SEHNR and CDR2 FQNEAQ (reference sequence). The CDR3 extends over 13 amino acids. The V gene lost 2 bases and the J gene lost 4 bases, with 6 bases spanning the gap. The CDR3 DNA sequence: TGTGCCAGCAGCTTAAATTCGGGAAACACCATATATTTT. Encoded protein: CASSLNSGNTIYF.

The CDR3 loop is CASSLVSGENSPLHF. The DNA of the CDR3 is TGCGCCAGCAGCTTGGTTTCAGGGGAGAATTCACCCCTCCACTTT. The rearrangement joins TRBV5-1 to TRBJ1-6, with D possibly matching TRBD1 (6 bases). This CDR3 comprises 15 residues. Germline CDR1 reads SGHRS; CDR2 reads YFSETQ. The V end lost 0 bases, the J end lost 7 bases, and 11 bases lay between the germline ends.

There are a few counts of this clone. This chain links TRBV7-6 with TRBJ2-1, with TRBD1 as a possible D gene (5 bases). Trimming took off 0 bases at V and 1 base at J, with 10 bases between the two ends. The CDR3 contains 16 residues. Germline V gives CDR1 SGHVS, CDR2 FNYEAQ. CDR3: CASSLAGPGSYNEQFF. The CDR3 DNA is TGTGCCAGCAGCTTAGCGGGGCCGGGTTCCTACAATGAGCAGTTCTTC.

The CDR3 loop is CASSRLAGGPQDTQYF. CDR3 nucleotide sequence: TGTGCCAGCAGCCGACTAGCGGGAGGGCCTCAGGATACGCAGTATTTT. This chain joins TRBV3-1 (or the pseudogene TRBV3-2) and TRBJ2-3, with 14 nucleotides matching TRBD2. Germline assignment: CDR1 LGHDT and CDR2 YNNKEL (reference sequence). The V gene end was trimmed by 4 bases and the J gene end by 6 bases; junction bases not matched to a gene: 6. The CDR3 has 16 amino acids.

Written as DNA, the CDR3 is TGTGCCAGCAGCTCAAGGAGAGCGGGAGAGAGCTCCTACAATGAGCAGTTCTTC. Translation gives CASSSRRAGESSYNEQFF. The chain has TRBV7-2 and TRBJ2-1; 8 positions match TRBD2. Per the germline V gene, CDR1 is SGHTA and CDR2 is FQGNSA. Losses at the gene ends were 4 bases for V and 0 bases for J; bases not matched to a gene: 11. CDR3 size: 18 residues.

The genes are TRBV5-4 and TRBJ2-7; possible D gene TRBD2, 6 bases. Trimming took off 3 bases at V and 0 bases at J, with 13 bases between the two ends. This CDR3 is 15 amino acids long. The germline gives CDR1 SGHNT, CDR2 YYREEE (reference sequence). CDR3 bases: TGTGCCAGCAGCTCACGGGAGTCCCTCTCCTACGAGCAGTACTTC. Amino acids: CASSSRESLSYEQYF.

The J gene is TRBJ1-2, the V gene TRBV3-1 (or the pseudogene TRBV3-2); tentatively, D is TRBD1 (5 bases). Germline CDR1 is LGHDT and CDR2 is YNNKEL (reference sequence). This CDR3 has 14 amino acids. The V end lost 2 bases, the J end lost 6 bases, and 13 bases lay between the germline ends. The CDR3: CASSQKGFRDGYTF. The CDR3 DNA reads as TGTGCCAGCAGCCAAAAGGGGTTCAGAGATGGCTACACCTTC.

The chain employs TRBV7-2 and TRBJ2-1; no clear D. The CDR3 is made up of 15 amino acids. Trimming stripped 3 bases from V and 0 bases from J, with 9 bases between. The germline gives CDR1 SGHTA, CDR2 FQGNSA. The chain's CDR3 is CASSLIGDSYNEQFF. The CDR3 bases are TGTGCCAGCAGCTTGATAGGAGACTCCTACAATGAGCAGTTCTTC.

This chain connects TRBV9 to TRBJ2-5; 13 bases map to TRBD2. V was pared by 3 bases and J by 4 bases, with 6 bases of the junction left unmatched. Germline loops: CDR1 SGDLS, CDR2 YYNGEE. The CDR3 covers 16 residues. CDR3 residues: CASSAGLAGVGETQYF. The CDR3 DNA reads as TGTGCCAGCAGCGCCGGACTAGCGGGAGTAGGAGAGACCCAGTACTTC.

The chain carries TRBV7-2 and TRBJ2-1, with 9 bases identical to TRBD2. The V gene end was trimmed by 4 bases and the J gene end by 9 bases; junction bases not matched to a gene: 4. Germline V gene lookup returns CDR1 SGHTA and CDR2 FQGNSA. The CDR3 covers 13 residues. CDR3 nucleotide sequence: TGTGCCAGCAGCTACCTAGCGGGATTTGAGCAGTTCTTC. Its translation is CASSYLAGFEQFF.

CDR3 DNA: TGCGCCAGCAGCTTGGCCCCCGGGAGAGAAAACGAGCAGTACTTC. The encoded protein is CASSLAPGRENEQYF. The chain combines TRBV5-1 with TRBJ2-7; a possible D gene is TRBD2 (6 bases). Germline lookup yields CDR1 SGHRS and CDR2 YFSETQ. The CDR3 has 15 residues. V shed 0 bases and J shed 5 bases, with 15 bases lying between them.

V and J are TRBV5-1 and TRBJ2-3; perhaps TRBD1 as D (6 bases). CDR3 length equals 16 residues. With 0 bases removed from V and 2 bases from J, the gap between germline ends came to 13 bases. Germline V gene sequence: CDR1 SGHRS, CDR2 YFSETQ. CDR3 residues: CASSLAGTRSTDTQYF. CDR3 DNA: TGCGCCAGCAGCTTGGCCGGGACAAGGTCCACAGATACGCAGTATTTT.

J is TRBJ1-2 and V is TRBV6-2 or TRBV6-3; perhaps TRBD1 as D (6 bases). Germline CDR1 and CDR2: MNHEY and SVGEGT. The CDR3 is 12 amino acids. Trimming cost V 6 bases and J 4 bases, with 9 bases left between them. The chain's CDR3 is CASSRGGYGYTF. The CDR3, as DNA: TGTGCCAGCAGCAGGGGAGGCTATGGCTACACCTTC.

This chain links TRBV7-9 with TRBJ2-3, with 9 bases identical to TRBD2. Germline CDR1 reads SEHNR; CDR2 reads FQNEAQ (reference sequence). This CDR3 is 15 amino acids long. J was trimmed by 4 bases and V by 3 bases; bases with no gene match: 5. The DNA for the CDR3 is TGTGCCAGCAGCTTCGTAGCGGGAGTATCAGATACGCAGTATTTT. It is translated as CASSFVAGVSDTQYF.

Comment on this clone: Within the sample, other DNA sequences also encode this same CDR3. The chain couples TRBV5-4 to TRBJ2-5, with 8 bases fitting TRBD2. CDR3 length: 15 residues. Per germline, CDR1 SGHNT and CDR2 YYREEE (reference sequence). After removal of 0 bases from V and 4 bases from J, the junction contained 5 bases not matched to a gene. The CDR3 sequence is CASSLGGAGGETQYF. In DNA, the CDR3 is TGTGCCAGCAGCTTGGGGGGGGCGGGGGGAGAGACCCAGTACTTC.

This chain joins TRBV20-1 and TRBJ2-7; D might be TRBD2 (5 bases). Germline V gene data show CDR1 as DFQATT and CDR2 as SNEGSKA (reference sequence). Trimming shortened V by 6 bases and J by 3 bases, and 9 bases separated the two germline ends. The CDR3 has 11 amino acids. The CDR3 here is CSAEGNYEQYF. The DNA of the CDR3 is TGCAGTGCAGAGGGAAACTACGAGCAGTACTTC.

The gene calls are TRBV6-1 and TRBJ1-5; the D is unclear. The germline V and J ends were trimmed by 2 bases and 4 bases, with 9 bases remaining between them. Germline CDR1 MNHNS, CDR2 SASEGT. CDR3 length: 14 amino acids. CDR3 DNA sequence: TGTGCCAGCAGTGAACGCAGGCCTAATCAGCCCCAGCATTTT. Its translation is CASSERRPNQPQHF.

The chain joins TRBV7-9 to TRBJ2-7; D might be TRBD1 (5 bases). Trimming took off 3 bases at V and 0 bases at J, with 15 bases between the two ends. The CDR3 is 16 amino acids. CDR1 is SEHNR, CDR2 FQNEAQ, per germline (reference sequence). CDR3 nucleotides: TGTGCCAGCAGCTTGGTCCGACGGACAAGCTCCTACGAGCAGTACTTC. Amino acid sequence: CASSLVRRTSSYEQYF. The full variable domain, rest sourced from reference TRBV7-9 and TRBJ2-7, is DTGVSQNPRHKITKRGQNVTFRCDPISEHNRLYWYRQTLGQGPEFLTYFQNEAQLEKSRLLSDRFSAERPKGSFSTLEIQRTEQGDSAMYLCASSLVRRTSSYEQYFGPGTRLTVT.

The rearrangement links TRBV7-9 to TRBJ1-2, with a weak D call TRBD1 (5 bases). This CDR3 is 12 amino acids long. The ends were cut back, 6 bases at V and 3 bases at J, with 8 bases in the middle. In germline, CDR1 is SEHNR, CDR2 FQNEAQ (reference sequence). The CDR3 sequence is CASRGGDYGYTF. DNA for the CDR3: TGTGCCAGCAGGGGGGGTGACTATGGCTACACCTTC.

The chain uses TRBV11-3 and TRBJ2-3; perhaps TRBD1 as D (6 bases). Trimming shortened V by 4 bases and J by 4 bases, and 12 bases separated the two germline ends. The length of the CDR3 is 14 residues. CDR1 is SGHNT and CDR2 is YENEEA in the germline V gene. In nucleotides, the CDR3 is TGTGCCAGCAGCTCACAAGGGGGTGCAGATACGCAGTATTTT. Its protein is CASSSQGGADTQYF.

The V gene is TRBV15, the J gene TRBJ2-1, with 7 nucleotides matching TRBD2. Germline V gene sequence: CDR1 LNHNV, CDR2 YYDKDF (reference sequence). The CDR3 length is 15 residues. The V gene end was trimmed by 5 bases and the J gene end by 4 bases; junction bases not matched to a gene: 8. The DNA for the CDR3 is TGTGCCACCAGCGGAAGGGGAGGGCCATACAATGAGCAGTTCTTC. It codes for CATSGRGGPYNEQFF.

The chain employs TRBV6-5 and TRBJ1-2; a possible D gene is TRBD1 (6 bases). Germline CDR1 and CDR2: MNHEY and SVGAGI. The CDR3 covers 12 residues. V lost 6 bases and J lost 3, with 8 bases in between. In DNA form, the CDR3 reads TGTGCCAGCAGGGGACAACACTATGGCTACACCTTC. Encoded protein: CASRGQHYGYTF.

The V gene is TRBV30, the J gene TRBJ1-5, with 7 bases fitting TRBD1. The germline gives CDR1 GTSNPN, CDR2 SVGIG (reference sequence). CDR3 length equals 15 residues. V was pared by 0 bases and J by 2 bases, with 4 bases of the junction left unmatched. For the CDR3, the DNA is TGTGCCTGGAGTGTACTTACAGGGGGCAATCAGCCCCAGCATTTT. Encoded protein: CAWSVLTGGNQPQHF.

This rearrangement joins TRBV10-2 to TRBJ2-5; D is perhaps TRBD1 (5 bases). In germline, CDR1 is WSHSY, CDR2 SAAADI. The ends were cut back, 2 bases at V and 11 bases at J, with 15 bases in the middle. This CDR3 contains 13 residues. CDR3 DNA sequence: TGCGCCAGCAGTGAGAGGGCACAATCAGGGCAGTACTTC. Encoded protein: CASSERAQSGQYF.